One sample yielded the 29 T cell receptor beta chains listed below, sequenced in a study of cytomegalovirus exposure and HLA in healthy donors. Data came from immunoSEQ multiplex PCR; TCRdb stores just in-frame clones and leaves some out. The table includes 200,000 or so clones, 70% to 85% detected once. The source material was PBMCs. The receptor set was obtained from a woman younger than 45 in good health and CMV-seropositive.

V usage is TRBV9 and J usage is TRBJ1-1, with TRBD1 identical over 11 bases. The CDR3 sequence is 15 residues long. Germline V gene lookup returns CDR1 SGDLS and CDR2 YYNGEE. V dropped 4 bases and J dropped 4; count of bases not matched to a gene: 6. In DNA, the CDR3 is TGTGCCAGCAGCCCACGGACAGGGGGCGTCACTGAAGCTTTCTTT. As protein: CASSPRTGGVTEAFF.

The V gene is TRBV2, the J gene TRBJ1-5; 8 bases are a match to TRBD1. V lost 3 bases to trimming and J lost 4 bases; unmatched junction nucleotides: 11. Germline CDR1 is SNHLY and CDR2 is FYNNEI. This CDR3 has 17 amino acids. The CDR3 DNA follows: TGTGCCAGCAGTGACGGGACAGGAGATATTCGTAATCAGCCCCAGCATTTT. Protein: CASSDGTGDIRNQPQHF.

This clone was observed a single time. The chain has TRBV5-6 and TRBJ1-1; D gene ambiguous. CDR3 length: 17 amino acids. Germline V gives CDR1 SGHDT, CDR2 YYEEEE. Trimming removed 1 base from V and 0 bases from J, with 16 bases in between. DNA of the CDR3: TGTGCCAGCAGCTTGAACCTTAACAGCATAATGAACACTGAAGCTTTCTTT. It encodes CASSLNLNSIMNTEAFF.

This sequence joins TRBV6-6 and TRBJ2-1, with D unclear. Looked up from germline, CDR1 is MNHNY and CDR2 is SVGAGI (reference sequence). CDR3 length: 12 amino acids. The V and J ends lost 8 bases and 9 bases respectively, with 14 bases between them. CDR3 bases: TGTGCCAGCTCCCCCAAGAGTAGTGAGCAGTTCTTC. It is translated as CASSPKSSEQFF.

This chain connects TRBV27 to TRBJ1-2; D unclear. The CDR3 has 16 amino acids. With 5 bases removed from V and 7 bases from J, the gap between germline ends came to 23 bases. Germline CDR1 and CDR2: MNHEY and SMNVEV (reference sequence). The CDR3: CASSPRSPELGAGYTF. The CDR3 DNA sequence: TGTGCCAGCAGTCCCCGATCACCCGAGCTCGGAGCTGGCTACACCTTC.

This clone came up a few times. The V call is TRBV28, the J call TRBJ1-2, with D unclear. V lost 7 bases, J lost 2 bases, and 20 bases lay in between. The CDR3 covers 16 residues. Germline CDR1 is MDHEN and CDR2 is SYDVKM. The CDR3 protein is CASTHLEGKGNYGYTF. CDR3 coding DNA: TGTGCCAGCACCCACTTGGAGGGAAAAGGAAACTATGGCTACACCTTC.

This clone was counted a single time. The V and J genes are TRBV4-2 and TRBJ2-2; D might be TRBD1 (8 bases). Germline V lookup: CDR1 LGHNA, CDR2 YNFKEQ. This CDR3 has 21 amino acids. V lost 2 bases and J lost 2, with 27 bases in between. The chain's CDR3 is CASSQLGQGASGSFNTGELFF. In nucleotides, the CDR3 is TGTGCCAGCAGCCAACTGGGGCAGGGGGCTAGCGGATCCTTTAACACCGGGGAGCTGTTTTTT.

The chain has TRBV4-2 and TRBJ2-2; no reliable D call. The CDR3 totals 14 residues. Deletions cut 5 bases from V and 2 bases from J, with 9 bases between. Germline V gene lookup returns CDR1 LGHNA and CDR2 YNFKEQ. The CDR3 region has the DNA TGTGCCAGCAGCGATCAGGATAACACCGGGGAGCTGTTTTTT. The encoded protein is CASSDQDNTGELFF.

This rearrangement joins TRBV29-1 to TRBJ2-7, with D possibly matching TRBD2 (5 bases). This CDR3 is built from 13 residues. Trimming left V 6 bases short and J 5 bases short, with 17 bases between. Germline CDR1 and CDR2: SQVTM and ANQGSEA. The CDR3 DNA is TGCAGCGTGTCCGGGGTTCTTCGAGACGAGCAGTACTTC. Protein product: CSVSGVLRDEQYF.

The J gene is TRBJ2-7, the V gene TRBV19; possible D gene TRBD2, 5 bases. CDR3 length: 13 amino acids. V lost 0 bases and J 5 bases, leaving 8 bases between the germline ends. CDR1 LNHDA and CDR2 SQIVND come from the germline V gene (reference sequence). This CDR3 reads CASSIDRRNEQYF. Here the CDR3 DNA reads TGTGCCAGTAGTATAGATCGGAGGAACGAGCAGTACTTC.

The V call is TRBV6-1, the J call TRBJ2-5; possible D gene TRBD1, 5 bases. Germline lookup yields CDR1 MNHNS and CDR2 SASEGT. V was shortened by 5 bases and J by 3 bases, with 13 bases between the two germline ends. The CDR3 runs 14 residues. For the CDR3, the DNA is TGTGCCAGCAGTAAGACAGTACAGAAAGAGACCCAGTACTTC. This codes for CASSKTVQKETQYF.

The V and J genes are TRBV7-3 and TRBJ2-5; D possibly corresponds to TRBD2 (5 bases). The length of the CDR3 is 12 residues. CDR1 SGHTA and CDR2 FQGTGA come from the germline V gene. Trimming cost V 4 bases and J 4 bases, with 7 bases left between them. This CDR3 reads CASSSGGETQYF. The DNA of the CDR3 is TGTGCCAGCAGCTCCGGAGGAGAGACCCAGTACTTC.

The chain is built from TRBV2 and TRBJ1-2, with no clear D. The CDR3 is made up of 13 amino acids. Germline CDR1 and CDR2: SNHLY and FYNNEI. V was shortened by 6 bases and J by 0 bases, with 8 bases between the two germline ends. Here the CDR3 reads CASRRVANYGYTF. CDR3 coding DNA: TGTGCCAGCAGGCGTGTAGCTAACTATGGCTACACCTTC.

Concerning this clone itself: The junction does not match germline at one end; this may be a read error. The sample carries other DNA sequences with the same CDR3. The chain carries TRBV7-7 and TRBJ2-1, with D possibly being TRBD2 (6 bases). CDR1 is SSHAT and CDR2 is FNYEAQ in the germline V gene (reference sequence). The CDR3 contains 13 residues. The CDR3 DNA reads as TGTGCTAGCAGCCGGGACTCCAACAATGAGCAGTTCTTC. Its translation: CASSRDSNNEQFF.

V gene TRBV29-1 combines with J gene TRBJ2-7; D may be TRBD1 (6 bases). Germline V lookup: CDR1 SQVTM, CDR2 ANQGSEA. Trimming removed 1 base at V and 4 bases at J, with 11 bases between. This CDR3 is 13 amino acids long. This CDR3 reads CSVEGGHFYEQYF. The CDR3 DNA is TGCAGCGTTGAAGGGGGGCACTTTTACGAGCAGTACTTC.

The rearrangement joins TRBV28 to TRBJ2-1, with 10 positions matching TRBD1. The J segment lost 2 bases and the V segment lost 6 bases, leaving 10 bases of the junction unmatched. This CDR3 has 17 residues. From germline, CDR1 is MDHEN and CDR2 SYDVKM. The CDR3 loop is CASRPSPGQGTYNEQFF. The CDR3, as DNA: TGTGCCAGCAGACCCTCCCCGGGACAGGGGACCTACAATGAGCAGTTCTTC.

The CDR3 loop reads CASSSGGLIYEQYF. CDR3 nucleotides: TGTGCCAGCAGTTCAGGGGGCCTTATCTACGAGCAGTACTTC. This chain connects TRBV27 to TRBJ2-7, with 8 bases matching TRBD1. The V gene's germline CDR1 is MNHEY and CDR2 SMNVEV (reference sequence). The length of the CDR3 is 14 residues. V lost 4 bases to trimming and J lost 3 bases; unmatched junction nucleotides: 5.

This clone has more than one count but fewer than ten. V is TRBV7-7 and J is TRBJ2-7; either TRBD1 or TRBD2 may fit D (6 bases each). Per the germline V gene, CDR1 is SSHAT and CDR2 is FNYEAQ (reference sequence). The CDR3 runs 12 residues. DNA for the CDR3: TGTGCTAGCGGCCGGACAGCCTACGAGCAGTACTTC. Its protein is CASGRTAYEQYF.

This chain uses TRBV13 with TRBJ1-2; tentative D call: TRBD1 (6 bases). The V and J ends lost 5 bases and 1 base respectively, with 23 bases between them. CDR3 length: 18 amino acids. The germline gives CDR1 PRHDT, CDR2 FYEKMQ (reference sequence). The CDR3 reads CASSPGQWGPSNNYGYTF. CDR3 sequence (DNA): TGTGCCAGCAGCCCCGGACAATGGGGGCCAAGTAATAACTATGGCTACACCTTC. The full variable domain, completed using reference TRBV13 and TRBJ1-2, is AAGVIQSPRHLIKEKRETATLKCYPIPRHDTVYWYQQGPGQDPQFLISFYEKMQSDKGSIPDRFSAQQFSDYHSELNMSSLELGDSALYFCASSPGQWGPSNNYGYTFGSGTRLTVV.

This chain uses TRBV28 with TRBJ1-1, with D possibly being TRBD1 (6 bases). This CDR3 spans 15 amino acids. Trimming took 3 bases from V and 2 from J, leaving 13 bases between them. CDR1 and CDR2 (germline): MDHEN, SYDVKM. DNA of the CDR3: TGTGCCAGCAGTTTCTCCACACAGGGAAACACTGAAGCTTTCTTT. Amino acid sequence: CASSFSTQGNTEAFF.

The chain employs TRBV7-8 and TRBJ2-3; 9 bases line up with TRBD1. The CDR3 has 19 residues. V lost 5 bases to trimming and J lost 3 bases; unmatched junction nucleotides: 18. Germline assignment: CDR1 SGHVS and CDR2 FQNEAQ. This CDR3 is CASSQTTGQGSFTTDTQYF. DNA of the CDR3: TGTGCCAGCAGCCAAACAACGGGACAGGGATCTTTTACTACAGATACGCAGTATTTT. Drawing the rest from reference TRBV7-8 and TRBJ2-3, the complete variable domain is GAGVSQSPRYKVAKRGQDVALRCDPISGHVSLFWYQQALGQGPEFLTYFQNEAQLDKSGLPSDRFFAERPEGSVSTLKIQRTQQEDSAVYLCASSQTTGQGSFTTDTQYFGPGTRLTVL.

The chain links TRBV7-8 to TRBJ2-5; no definite D call. Per germline, CDR1 SGHVS and CDR2 FQNEAQ. Trimming shortened V by 1 base and J by 2 bases, and 11 bases separated the two germline ends. CDR3 length equals 15 residues. The DNA for the CDR3 is TGTGCCAGCAGCTTAGGTCCCAAGCCACAAGAGACCCAGTACTTC. Amino acids: CASSLGPKPQETQYF.

This clone has a handful of counts. The chain carries TRBV27 and TRBJ1-1; D ambiguous. The CDR3 covers 17 residues. Germline CDR1 reads MNHEY; CDR2 reads SMNVEV (reference sequence). Trimming took 0 bases from V and 8 from J, leaving 22 bases between them. Written as DNA, the CDR3 is TGTGCCAGCAGTTTATCCTATATTCTAGACGATGAACCCGAAGCTTTCTTT. Protein sequence: CASSLSYILDDEPEAFF.

This CDR3 reads CASSPIPGTGYEQYF. CDR3 nucleotides: TGTGCCAGCTCACCAATACCCGGGACAGGGTACGAGCAGTACTTC. This chain links TRBV18 with TRBJ2-7; 9 bases map to TRBD1. From germline, CDR1 is KGHSH and CDR2 LQKENI. This CDR3 contains 15 residues. Losses at the gene ends were 2 bases for V and 4 bases for J; bases not matched to a gene: 6.

Here the CDR3 DNA reads TGTGCCACCAGCAGGACTTCGACAGACTACACTGAAGCTTTCTTT. It specifies CATSRTSTDYTEAFF. The chain carries TRBV15 and TRBJ1-1; D may be TRBD1 (5 bases). CDR1 LNHNV and CDR2 YYDKDF come from the germline V gene (reference sequence). Trimming removed 3 bases at V and 3 bases at J, with 14 bases between. This CDR3 has 15 residues.

The chain joins TRBV6-1 to TRBJ2-7, with 9 bases identical to TRBD1. V dropped 6 bases and J dropped 6; count of bases not matched to a gene: 6. CDR1 and CDR2 from the germline V gene are MNHNS and SASEGT. The CDR3 consists of 13 residues. The CDR3 sequence is CASSRDREGEQYF. CDR3 nucleotides: TGTGCCAGCAGCCGGGACAGGGAAGGCGAGCAGTACTTC.

The V call is TRBV6-1, the J call TRBJ1-1; 7 positions agree with TRBD1. V trimming: 5 bases; J trimming: 4 bases; junction bases outside the gene matches: 7. CDR3 length equals 14 residues. The germline gives CDR1 MNHNS, CDR2 SASEGT. The CDR3 is CASSNPGGGTEAFF. CDR3 sequence (DNA): TGTGCCAGCAGTAACCCAGGGGGAGGCACTGAAGCTTTCTTT.

This clone was seen a handful of times. This rearrangement joins TRBV9 to TRBJ1-2; the match to TRBD1 covers 9 bases. Trimming took 1 base from V and 2 from J; bases not matched to a gene: 3. This CDR3 region has 15 residues. Germline V gives CDR1 SGDLS, CDR2 YYNGEE. The CDR3 sequence is CASSVSGTGNYGYTF. The CDR3 nucleotides are TGTGCCAGCAGCGTATCTGGGACAGGGAACTATGGCTACACCTTC.

CDR3 residues: CASSPNFQETQYF. Here the CDR3 DNA reads TGTGCCAGCTCACCTAACTTCCAAGAGACCCAGTACTTC. This chain uses TRBV18 with TRBJ2-5; D not resolved. CDR1 KGHSH and CDR2 LQKENI come from the germline V gene. The germline V and J ends were trimmed by 3 bases and 1 base, with 6 bases remaining between them. The CDR3 runs 13 residues.